This T cell receptor beta chain appears in the sequencing data of a study of shared clonotypes between healthy human individuals. Study-wide context: Each donor's CD8 memory used one plate, CD8 naive two, each CD4 subset three. Study-wide points: Rarefaction revealed incomplete sorted-subset sequencing despite large depth. The represented genetic and exposure-history diversity was limited by the small number of donors.

Naive CD8 cells lacked CD45RO and underwent positive selection for CCR7, leaving out terminally differentiated effector memory CD45RA+ cells. TCRdb's table, derived via immunoSEQ multiplex PCR, lists solely in-frame clones and lacks some. This sample yields some 630,000 clones, of which around 96% are seen a single time; 0.11% belongs to the top ten. A word on this clone: The target antigen is unknown. Additional DNA sequences in this sample encode the identical CDR3.

This sequence originates from a woman under 40 in good health. Sequenced input: naive CD8+ T cells sorted from blood.

This CDR3 reads CASSPGTGGYEQYF. The CDR3 coding sequence is TGTGCCAGTAGCCCTGGGACAGGGGGCTACGAGCAGTACTTC. The chain joins TRBV19 to TRBJ2-7, with TRBD1 matching over 11 bases. The V gene end was trimmed by 6 bases and the J gene end by 3 bases; junction bases not matched to a gene: 4. The V gene's germline CDR1 is LNHDA and CDR2 SQIVND (reference sequence). The length of the CDR3 is 14 residues. Full variable domain (rest looked up from reference TRBV19 and TRBJ2-7): DGGITQSPKYLFRKEGQNVTLSCEQNLNHDAMYWYRQDPGQGLRLIYYSQIVNDFQKGDIAEGYSVSREKKESFPLTVTSAQKNPTAFYLCASSPGTGGYEQYFGPGTRLTVT.